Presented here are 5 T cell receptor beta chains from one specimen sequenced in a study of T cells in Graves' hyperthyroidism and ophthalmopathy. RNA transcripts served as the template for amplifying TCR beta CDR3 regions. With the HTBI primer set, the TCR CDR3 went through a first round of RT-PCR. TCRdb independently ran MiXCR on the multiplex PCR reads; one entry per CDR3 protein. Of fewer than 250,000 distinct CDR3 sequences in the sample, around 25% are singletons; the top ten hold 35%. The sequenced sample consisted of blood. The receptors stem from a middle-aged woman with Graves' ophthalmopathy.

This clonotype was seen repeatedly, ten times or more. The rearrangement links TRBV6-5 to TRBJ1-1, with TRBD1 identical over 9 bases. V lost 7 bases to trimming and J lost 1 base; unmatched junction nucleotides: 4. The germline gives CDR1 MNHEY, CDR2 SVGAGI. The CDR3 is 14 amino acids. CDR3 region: CASNQDRGNTEAFF. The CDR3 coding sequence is TGTGCCAGCAACCAGGACAGGGGGAACACTGAAGCTTTCTTT.

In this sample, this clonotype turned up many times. The CDR3 spells CASSLLGDYYEQYF. The CDR3 nucleotides read TGTGCCAGCAGCTTGCTCGGGGACTACTACGAGCAGTACTTC. The J gene is TRBJ2-7, the V gene TRBV7-8; 7 positions agree with TRBD2. CDR3 size: 14 residues. Trimming cost V 3 bases and J 3 bases; bases outside gene matches: 5. The germline CDR1 and CDR2 sequences are SGHVS and FQNEAQ.

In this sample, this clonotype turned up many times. The CDR3 protein is CASSHREFQETQYF. The CDR3 DNA follows: TGTGCCAGCAGTCACCGGGAGTTCCAAGAGACCCAGTACTTC. The rearrangement uses TRBV28 and TRBJ2-5; D perhaps matches TRBD2 (6 bases). The CDR3 runs to 14 residues. Germline CDR1 and CDR2: MDHEN and SYDVKM. Trimming took 5 bases from V and 1 from J, leaving 11 bases between them. Filled out from reference TRBV28 and TRBJ2-5, the complete variable domain reads DVKVTQSSRYLVKRTGEKVFLECVQDMDHENMFWYRQDPGLGLRLIYFSYDVKMKEKGDIPEGYSVSREKKERFSLILESASTNQTSMYLCASSHREFQETQYFGPGTRLLVL.

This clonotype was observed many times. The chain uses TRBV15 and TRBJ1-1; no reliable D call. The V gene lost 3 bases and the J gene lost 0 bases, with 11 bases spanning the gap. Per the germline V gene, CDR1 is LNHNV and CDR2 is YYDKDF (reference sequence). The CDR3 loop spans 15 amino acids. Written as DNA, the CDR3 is TGTGCCACCAGCAGGCGTCCGGCGGTGAACACTGAAGCTTTCTTT. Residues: CATSRRPAVNTEAFF.

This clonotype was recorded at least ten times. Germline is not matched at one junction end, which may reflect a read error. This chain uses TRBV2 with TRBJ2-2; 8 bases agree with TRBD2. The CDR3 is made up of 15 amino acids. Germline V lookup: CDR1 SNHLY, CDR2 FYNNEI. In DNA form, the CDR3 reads TGTGCCAACAGTGGAACTAGCGGAGCGGGCGGGGAGCTGTTTTTT. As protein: CANSGTSGAGGELFF.